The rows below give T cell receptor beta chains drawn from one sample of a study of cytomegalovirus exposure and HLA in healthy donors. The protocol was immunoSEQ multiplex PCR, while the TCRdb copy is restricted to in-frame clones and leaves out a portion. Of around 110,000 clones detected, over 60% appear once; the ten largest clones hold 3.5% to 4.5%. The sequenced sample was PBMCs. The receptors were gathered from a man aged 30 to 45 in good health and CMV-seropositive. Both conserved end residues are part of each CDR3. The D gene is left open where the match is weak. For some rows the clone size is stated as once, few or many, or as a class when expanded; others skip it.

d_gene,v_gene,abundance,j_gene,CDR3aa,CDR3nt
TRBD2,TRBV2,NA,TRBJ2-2,CASQEGSGATGELFF,TGTGCCAGCCAGGAGGGTAGCGGGGCTACCGGGGAGCTGTTTTTT
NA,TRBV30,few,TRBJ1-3,CAWSVVPLSSGNTIYF,TGTGCCTGGAGTGTAGTGCCCCTAAGCTCTGGAAACACCATATATTTT
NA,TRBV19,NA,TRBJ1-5,CASSIYPAGVWQPQHF,TGTGCCAGTAGTATATACCCGGCAGGGGTTTGGCAGCCCCAGCATTTT
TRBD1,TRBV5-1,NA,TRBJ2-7,CASYRDRLDEQYF,TGCGCCAGCTACCGGGACAGACTTGACGAGCAGTACTTC
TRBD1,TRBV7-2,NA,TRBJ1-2,CASGRTGAFGYTF,TGTGCCAGCGGGAGGACAGGGGCGTTTGGCTACACCTTC
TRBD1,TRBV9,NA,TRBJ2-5,CASSVETGALGETQYF,TGTGCCAGCAGCGTAGAGACAGGGGCTTTGGGAGAGACCCAGTACTTC
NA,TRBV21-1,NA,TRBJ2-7,CASIPFRGEQYF,TGTGCCAGCATCCCTTTTCGGGGGGAGCAGTACTTC
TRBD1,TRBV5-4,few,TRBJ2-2,CASRRTGGTGELFF,TGTGCCAGCAGGAGGACAGGGGGCACCGGGGAGCTGTTTTTT
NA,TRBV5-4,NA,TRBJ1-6,CASSLATDLITLHF,TGTGCCAGCAGCTTGGCTACAGACCTAATCACCCTCCACTTT
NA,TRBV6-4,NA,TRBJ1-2,CASSTGSHPGGYTF,TGTGCCAGCAGCACCGGGTCCCACCCCGGCGGCTACACCTTC
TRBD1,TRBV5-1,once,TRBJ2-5,CASSLEAGGTETQYF,TGCGCCAGCAGCTTGGAGGCAGGGGGCACAGAGACCCAGTACTTC